The following is a T cell receptor (beta chain) sequence with its context. The sample comes from a study of blood T cell repertoires in COVID-19. Study summary: Both acute and convalescent COVID-19 samples were obtained from the United States, Italy and Spain. In each case, the material was cDNA or gDNA derived from T cells, B-cell-depleted T cells, or PBMCs.

V gave up 0 bases and J gave up 8 bases, with 13 bases separating them. The CDR3 runs 15 residues. Germline V lookup: CDR1 SGHTA, CDR2 FQGNSA. In the original processing: Reference gene primer amplification gave estimated nucleated cell counts. Using immunoSEQ multiplex PCR, the repertoire was profiled, and TCRdb retains in-frame clones only, with some absent. V, J and clone size derive from that table, while D and trimming were established from the DNA sequence. The sample carries about 170,000 clones, around 82% recorded once. The J gene is TRBJ1-4, the V gene TRBV7-2; D possibly corresponds to TRBD1 (5 bases). The sequence was collected from a woman over 75 with active or convalescent COVID-19. Sequencing used peripheral blood. The DNA of the CDR3 is TGTGCCAGCAGCTTAGCGCTGGGGGGAGGGGAAAAACTGTTTTTT. Translation gives CASSLALGGGEKLFF. The full variable domain, its missing parts supplied by reference TRBV7-2 and TRBJ1-4, is GAGVSQSPSNKVTEKGKDVELRCDPISGHTALYWYRQSLGQGLEFLIYFQGNSAPDKSGLPSDRFSAERTGGSVSTLTIQRTQQEDSAVYLCASSLALGGGEKLFFGSGTQLSVL.